The 5 T cell receptor beta chains below come from one sample, sequenced in a study of OX40 agonist ivuxolimab in advanced cancers. Produced via immunoSEQ multiplex PCR; TCRdb's table is partial and in-frame only. This sample has around 100,000 clones, with around 87% found just once. The input for sequencing was CD4+ or CD8+ T cells sorted from blood, taken in a trial of the OX40 agonist ivuxolimab. All receptors come from an adult with an advanced solid tumor such as melanoma, head and neck, liver or kidney cancer.

The V call is TRBV18, the J call TRBJ2-1; 7 nucleotides match TRBD2. J was trimmed by 13 bases and V by 1 base; bases with no gene match: 4. The CDR3 extends over 12 amino acids. The germline V gene encodes CDR1 KGHSH and CDR2 LQKENI. CDR3 amino acids: CASSPLVGLQFF. The CDR3 coding sequence is TGTGCCAGCTCACCACTTGTGGGACTACAGTTCTTC.

The chain recombines TRBV7-9 with TRBJ2-7; D remains ambiguous. Germline V gene lookup returns CDR1 SEHNR and CDR2 FQNEAQ (reference sequence). Deletions cut 4 bases from V and 3 bases from J, with 13 bases between. The CDR3 sequence is 14 residues long. The CDR3 DNA reads as TGTGCCAGCAGCTCTGTATTGGGCTTCTACGAGCAGTACTTC. Translation: CASSSVLGFYEQYF. Full variable domain (missing parts from reference TRBV7-9 and TRBJ2-7): DTGVSQNPRHKITKRGQNVTFRCDPISEHNRLYWYRQTLGQGPEFLTYFQNEAQLEKSRLLSDRFSAERPKGSFSTLEIQRTEQGDSAMYLCASSSVLGFYEQYFGPGTRLTVT.

The CDR3 sequence is CAISGLSGIDTQYF. The CDR3 DNA is TGTGCCATCAGTGGGTTAAGCGGGATAGATACGCAGTATTTT. The rearrangement joins TRBV10-3 to TRBJ2-3, with 7 nucleotides matching TRBD2. V gave up 4 bases and J gave up 5 bases; unmatched junction bases: 6. The CDR3 is 14 amino acids. Per the germline V gene, CDR1 is ENHRY and CDR2 is SYGVKD.

The V and J genes are TRBV6-1 and TRBJ2-1; the D is unclear. This CDR3 region has 15 residues. V was clipped by 7 bases and J by 0 bases, with 13 bases between them. The germline V gene encodes CDR1 MNHNS and CDR2 SASEGT. CDR3 sequence: CASIWAPLSYNEQFF. Here the CDR3 DNA reads TGTGCCAGCATATGGGCCCCCCTCTCCTACAATGAGCAGTTCTTC.

The chain couples TRBV7-9 to TRBJ2-1; no definite D call. V lost 2 bases and J lost 5, with 4 bases in between. CDR3 length: 12 residues. The germline V gene has CDR1 SEHNR and CDR2 FQNEAQ (reference sequence). The CDR3 loop is CASSLLDNEQFF. CDR3 nucleotides: TGTGCCAGCAGCTTACTAGACAATGAGCAGTTCTTC.